This TCR beta chain was captured by sequencing in a study of T cells in Graves' hyperthyroidism and ophthalmopathy. The length of the CDR3 is 11 residues. V lost 8 bases and J 12 bases, leaving 14 bases between the germline ends. Those with hyperthyroidism were 18 to 65 years old, newly diagnosed, and ill for under 2 months. The authors obtained PBMCs from roughly 10 ml of fresh peripheral blood. RNA transcripts gave rise to amplified TCR beta CDR3 regions. First-round RT-PCR of the TCR CDR3 relied on the HTBI primer set. TCRdb ran MiXCR on the multiplex PCR reads and lists one entry per CDR3 protein. This sample has roughly 700,000 distinct CDR3 sequences; around 15% occur once, and the top ten carry 10% to 13%.

The chain joins TRBV12-3 or TRBV12-4 to TRBJ2-1; D remains ambiguous. The receptor comes from a woman aged 18-29 years with Graves' hyperthyroidism. Sequencing used blood. The CDR3: CASSGGSGQFF. For the CDR3, the DNA is TGTGCCAGCTCGGGCGGAAGTGGGCAGTTCTTC.